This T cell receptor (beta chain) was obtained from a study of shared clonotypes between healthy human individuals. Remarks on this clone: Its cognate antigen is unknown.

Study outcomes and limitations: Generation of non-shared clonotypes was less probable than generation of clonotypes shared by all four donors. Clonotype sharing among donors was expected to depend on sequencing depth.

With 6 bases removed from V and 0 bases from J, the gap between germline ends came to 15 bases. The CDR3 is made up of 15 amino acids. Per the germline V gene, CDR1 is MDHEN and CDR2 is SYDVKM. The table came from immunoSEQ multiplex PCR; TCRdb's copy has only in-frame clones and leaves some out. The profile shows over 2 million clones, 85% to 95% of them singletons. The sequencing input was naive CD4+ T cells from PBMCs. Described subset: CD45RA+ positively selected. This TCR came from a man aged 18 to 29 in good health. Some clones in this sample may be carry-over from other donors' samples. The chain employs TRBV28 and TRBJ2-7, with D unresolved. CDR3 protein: CASSRALSASYEQYF. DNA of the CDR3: TGTGCCAGCAGCCGAGCCTTGTCAGCCTCCTACGAGCAGTACTTC.